This T cell receptor beta chain was recorded in a study of T cells after yellow fever vaccination. UMIs were added to TCR cDNA along with a universal primer site when it was made by 5'RACE template switching. From the 5' RACE reads, TCRdb called clonotypes with MiXCR, one entry per CDR3 protein. The repertoire includes a few hundred thousand distinct CDR3 sequences, under 9% of them detected once, and around 3.1% sits in the top ten. This specimen was CD4+ T cells sorted from PBMCs, taken 5 days after the yellow fever booster vaccination. This TCR came from a man in his late teens or twenties who received the YFV17D yellow fever vaccine.

Here the CDR3 reads CASRLSGTAADSPLHF. The CDR3 DNA is TGTGCCAGCAGGCTCTCAGGGACAGCCGCCGATTCACCCCTCCACTTT. The genes are TRBV6-5 and TRBJ1-6; 7 bases fit TRBD1. Per germline, CDR1 MNHEY and CDR2 SVGAGI. The CDR3 length is 16 residues. V gave up 6 bases and J gave up 8 bases; unmatched junction bases: 13.